The next 16 T cell receptor beta chains were all read from a single sample in a study of blood T cell repertoires in COVID-19 (dated by TCRdb to 2020 to 2021). The library came from the immunoSEQ multiplex PCR assay. What TCRdb holds here is the immuneACCESS table cut down to in-frame rearrangements. Part of the clones is not present; checked against another copy, under half of the missing clones reflect an unresolved V gene, and the others are unexplained. The table for this sample lists about 150,000 clones; about 82% of them were counted only once. The top ten clonotypes cover roughly 7% of the sample. The sequencing input was peripheral blood. Source of these receptors: a man aged 50 to 59 with active or convalescent COVID-19.

This clone was found once. This CDR3 reads CASSIQGASGNQPQHF. The CDR3 DNA follows: TGTGCCAGTAGTATACAGGGGGCCTCCGGCAATCAGCCCCAGCATTTT. The V and J genes are TRBV19 and TRBJ1-5; 8 bases match TRBD1. CDR3 size: 16 residues. Unmatched junction bases numbered 5, after V lost 2 bases and J lost 2 bases. The germline V gene encodes CDR1 LNHDA and CDR2 SQIVND (reference sequence).

The rearrangement uses TRBV6-5 and TRBJ1-2; D not resolved. CDR3 length equals 14 residues. Trimming left V 6 bases short and J 4 bases short, with 15 bases between. The germline V gene has CDR1 MNHEY and CDR2 SVGAGI. The CDR3 reads CASREGRSRYGYTF. Written as DNA, the CDR3 is TGTGCCAGCAGGGAGGGCCGGAGTCGCTATGGCTACACCTTC.

This clone was seen only a few times. This sequence joins TRBV10-3 and TRBJ1-6; D remains unclear. V lost 0 bases and J lost 5, with 8 bases in between. This CDR3 spans 15 amino acids. Germline lookup yields CDR1 ENHRY and CDR2 SYGVKD. The CDR3 sequence: CAISESGQDNSPLHF. The CDR3 nucleotides are TGTGCCATCAGTGAGTCTGGGCAGGATAATTCACCCCTCCACTTT.

This clone came up a few times. This sequence joins TRBV6-5 and TRBJ1-2; D is perhaps TRBD1 (5 bases). Trimming removed 5 bases from V and 8 bases from J, with 21 bases in between. This CDR3 contains 15 residues. Per germline, CDR1 MNHEY and CDR2 SVGAGI. The CDR3 DNA is TGTGCCAGCAGTCCCGGTGGAGGGGACTATGGAGGCTACACCTTC. It specifies CASSPGGGDYGGYTF.

The chain combines TRBV24-1 with TRBJ1-1, with D possibly TRBD1 on 6 matching bases. Between the trimmed V and J ends, which lost 3 bases and 8 bases, there was a span of 15 bases. This CDR3 comprises 14 residues. The V gene's germline CDR1 is KGHDR and CDR2 SFDVKD. The CDR3 loop reads CATSDIYGQPEAFF. DNA for the CDR3: TGTGCCACCAGTGATATTTACGGACAGCCAGAAGCTTTCTTT.

V gene TRBV2 combines with J gene TRBJ1-4; tentatively, D is TRBD1 (5 bases). This CDR3 contains 14 residues. V was pared by 2 bases and J by 8 bases, with 12 bases between. Germline V lookup: CDR1 SNHLY, CDR2 FYNNEI. CDR3 DNA: TGTGCCAGCAGTGAATGGCAGGGTCAAGAAAAACTGTTTTTT. Translated: CASSEWQGQEKLFF.

The genes are TRBV6-1 and TRBJ1-1; D gene unclear. CDR3 length equals 14 residues. V was pared by 3 bases and J by 6 bases, with 14 bases between. The germline V gene has CDR1 MNHNS and CDR2 SASEGT. The CDR3: CASSDEGSLAEAFF. The CDR3 DNA reads TGTGCCAGCAGTGATGAGGGCAGCTTGGCTGAAGCTTTCTTT.

The chain uses TRBV6-2 or TRBV6-3 and TRBJ1-1; D is unresolved. Deletions cut 4 bases from V and 10 bases from J, with 10 bases between. Germline assignment: CDR1 MNHEY and CDR2 SVGEGT. The CDR3 loop spans 11 amino acids. The chain's CDR3 is CASSSGFGAFF. The CDR3 DNA follows: TGTGCCAGCAGTTCCGGGTTCGGAGCTTTCTTT.

The chain employs TRBV6-2 or TRBV6-3 and TRBJ1-2; 9 nucleotides agree with TRBD1. Unmatched junction bases numbered 9, after V lost 4 bases and J lost 0 bases. The CDR3 spans 17 residues. CDR1 and CDR2 from the germline V gene are MNHEY and SVGEGT. The CDR3 DNA reads as TGTGCCAGCAGTTCCGGGACAGGGTTTCTCGCTAACTATGGCTACACCTTC. It codes for CASSSGTGFLANYGYTF.

The rearrangement uses TRBV30 and TRBJ1-5, with 8 positions matching TRBD1. Losses at the gene ends were 3 bases for V and 4 bases for J; bases not matched to a gene: 2. The length of the CDR3 is 13 residues. Germline CDR1 and CDR2: GTSNPN and SVGIG (reference sequence). The DNA of the CDR3 is TGTGCCTGGAGCAGGACAGGGAATCAGCCCCAGCATTTT. This codes for CAWSRTGNQPQHF. Drawing the rest from reference TRBV30 and TRBJ1-5, the complete variable domain is SQTIHQWPATLVQPVGSPLSLECTVEGTSNPNLYWYRQAAGRGLQLLFYSVGIGQISSEVPQNLSASRPQDRQFILSSKKLLLSDSGFYLCAWSRTGNQPQHFGDGTRLSIL.

CDR3 DNA: TGTGCCAGCAGCCCCCTGGGAGAATATGGCTACACCTTC. Translated: CASSPLGEYGYTF. The chain has TRBV27 and TRBJ1-2; unclear D gene. Germline CDR1 and CDR2: MNHEY and SMNVEV (reference sequence). The germline V and J ends were trimmed by 6 bases and 5 bases, with 13 bases remaining between them. The CDR3 is made up of 13 amino acids.

The V and J genes are TRBV3-1 (or the pseudogene TRBV3-2) and TRBJ1-3, with TRBD1 identical over 7 bases. This CDR3 contains 14 residues. CDR1 and CDR2 (germline): LGHDT, YNNKEL (reference sequence). J lost 0 bases, V lost 5 bases, and 1 base had no gene match. Here the CDR3 reads CASSRDSSGNTIYF. DNA of the CDR3: TGTGCCAGCAGCAGGGACAGCTCTGGAAACACCATATATTTT.

This chain uses TRBV19 with TRBJ1-5; D gene uncertain. Germline V gene sequence: CDR1 LNHDA, CDR2 SQIVND (reference sequence). The CDR3 spans 12 residues. The V end lost 4 bases, the J end lost 4 bases, and 5 bases lay between the germline ends. The CDR3 loop reads CASSSRNQPQHF. In DNA, the CDR3 is TGTGCCAGTAGTAGTCGTAATCAGCCCCAGCATTTT.

The chain has TRBV5-1 and TRBJ2-3, with 7 nucleotides matching TRBD1. The CDR3 has 16 residues. Germline V lookup: CDR1 SGHRS, CDR2 YFSETQ. V shed 4 bases, J shed 2 bases, and the junction held 10 bases outside the gene matches. CDR3 sequence: CASSRDSLGITDTQYF. The CDR3 DNA reads as TGCGCCAGCAGCCGGGACAGCCTCGGAATCACAGATACGCAGTATTTT. The complete variable domain, with remaining parts taken from reference TRBV5-1 and TRBJ2-3, reads KAGVTQTPRYLIKTRGQQVTLSCSPISGHRSVSWYQQTPGQGLQFLFEYFSETQRNKGNFPGRFSGRQFSNSRSEMNVSTLELGDSALYLCASSRDSLGITDTQYFGPGTRLTVL.

The V call is TRBV19, the J call TRBJ1-1; D gene ambiguous. The ends were cut back, 10 bases at V and 0 bases at J, with 15 bases in the middle. The CDR3 consists of 14 residues. CDR1 is LNHDA, CDR2 SQIVND, per germline (reference sequence). The CDR3 protein is CATSGRAMNTEAFF. DNA of the CDR3: TGTGCCACCTCTGGGAGGGCCATGAACACTGAAGCTTTCTTT.

The chain combines TRBV15 with TRBJ2-5; D uncertain. This CDR3 is built from 17 residues. Trimming removed 0 bases at V and 4 bases at J, with 18 bases between. CDR1 LNHNV and CDR2 YYDKDF come from the germline V gene (reference sequence). CDR3 DNA sequence: TGTGCCACCAGCAGAGATCCGTGGCAAGTTGGTCGAGAGACCCAGTACTTC. Translation: CATSRDPWQVGRETQYF.